This T cell receptor (beta chain) stems from a study of tumor-infiltrating lymphocytes in oesophageal squamous cell carcinoma. From the PCR reads, TCRdb called clonotypes with MiXCR, one entry per CDR3 protein. The sample lists 13,000 to 15,000 distinct CDR3 sequences, approximately 45% seen once, with around 44% in the top ten. The junction had 3 bases not matched to a gene; V was cut back by 6 bases and J by 6 bases. This CDR3 is built from 14 residues. Germline CDR1 WSHSY, CDR2 SAAADI. Sequenced sample: blood. The chain links TRBV10-2 to TRBJ2-1; 12 nucleotides line up with TRBD2. This TCR derives from a male donor with esophageal squamous cell carcinoma. CDR3 coding DNA: TGCGCCAGCAGGACTAGCGGGAGATCCAATGAGCAGTTCTTC. It codes for CASRTSGRSNEQFF.